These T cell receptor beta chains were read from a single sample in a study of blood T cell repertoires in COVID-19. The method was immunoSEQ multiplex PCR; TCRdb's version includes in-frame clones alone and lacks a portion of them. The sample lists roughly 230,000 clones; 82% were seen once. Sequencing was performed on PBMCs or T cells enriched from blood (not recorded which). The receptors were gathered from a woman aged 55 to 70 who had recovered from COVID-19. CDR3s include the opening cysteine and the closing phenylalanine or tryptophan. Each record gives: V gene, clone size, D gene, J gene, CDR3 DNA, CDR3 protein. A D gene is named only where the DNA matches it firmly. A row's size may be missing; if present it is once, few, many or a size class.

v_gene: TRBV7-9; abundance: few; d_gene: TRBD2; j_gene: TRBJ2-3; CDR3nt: TGTGCCAGCAGCTCCTTTGGTAGCGGGGTTGGTCAAGATACGCAGTATTTT; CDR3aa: CASSSFGSGVGQDTQYF
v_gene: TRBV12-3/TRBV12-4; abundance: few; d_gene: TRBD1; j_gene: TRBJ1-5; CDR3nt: TGTGCCAGCAGCGGGACAGGGGGACAGCCCCAGCATTTT; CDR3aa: CASSGTGGQPQHF
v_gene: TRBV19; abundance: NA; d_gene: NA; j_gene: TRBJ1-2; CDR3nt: TGTGCCAGTAGTACTGGGCCGGGGGGGAACTATGGCTACACCTTC; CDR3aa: CASSTGPGGNYGYTF
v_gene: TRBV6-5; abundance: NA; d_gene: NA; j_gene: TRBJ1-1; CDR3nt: TGTGCCAGCAGTTACAGCCGGAGTGGTGCTGAAGCTTTCTTT; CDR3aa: CASSYSRSGAEAFF
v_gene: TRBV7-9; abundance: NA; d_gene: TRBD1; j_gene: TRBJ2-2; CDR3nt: TGTGCCAGCAGCTTAAAAGGGACAGGGACGACCGGGGAGCTGTTTTTT; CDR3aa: CASSLKGTGTTGELFF
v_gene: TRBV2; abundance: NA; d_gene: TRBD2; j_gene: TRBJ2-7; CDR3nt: TGTGCCAGCACTGAGACTCTAGCGGCGGACGAGGAGCAGTACTTC; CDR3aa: CASTETLAADEEQYF
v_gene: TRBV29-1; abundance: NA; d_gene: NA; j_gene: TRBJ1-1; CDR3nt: TGCAGCGTTGAACCAGGGACTGAAGCTTTCTTT; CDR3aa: CSVEPGTEAFF
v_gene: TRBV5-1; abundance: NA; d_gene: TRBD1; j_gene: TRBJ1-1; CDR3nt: TGCGCCAGCAGCGGAGACAGGGTGACTGAAGCTTTCTTT; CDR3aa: CASSGDRVTEAFF
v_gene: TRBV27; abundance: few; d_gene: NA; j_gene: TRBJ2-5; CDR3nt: TGTGCCAGCAGTTTATCGTTCCCTCAAGAGACCCAGTACTTC; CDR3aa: CASSLSFPQETQYF
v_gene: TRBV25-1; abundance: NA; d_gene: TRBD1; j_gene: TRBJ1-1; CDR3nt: TGTGCCAGCGTTAGACAGGGGGGGAACACTGAAGCTTTCTTT; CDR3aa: CASVRQGGNTEAFF
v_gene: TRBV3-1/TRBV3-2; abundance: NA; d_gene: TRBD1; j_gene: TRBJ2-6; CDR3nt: TGTGCCAGCAGCCACACCGGGACAGGGCCGTCTGGGGCCAACGTCCTGACTTTC; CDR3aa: CASSHTGTGPSGANVLTF
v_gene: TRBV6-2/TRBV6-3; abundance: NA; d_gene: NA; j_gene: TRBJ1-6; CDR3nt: TGTGCCAGCAGTCGCGGGACGCCAGATTCACCCCTCCACTTT; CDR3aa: CASSRGTPDSPLHF
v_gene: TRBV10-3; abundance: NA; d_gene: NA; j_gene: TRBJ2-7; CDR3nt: TGTGCCATCACCGAAATACAGGGTAACGAGCAGTACTTC; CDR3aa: CAITEIQGNEQYF
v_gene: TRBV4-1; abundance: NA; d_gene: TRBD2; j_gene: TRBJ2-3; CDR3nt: TGCGCCAGCAGCCAAGTTAGCACTAGCGTGGCAGATACGCAGTATTTT; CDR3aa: CASSQVSTSVADTQYF
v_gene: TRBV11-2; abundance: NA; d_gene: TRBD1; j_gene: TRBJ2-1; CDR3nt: TGTGCCAGCAGCTTACTGACAGGGGGCGCCCACAATGAGCAGTTCTTC; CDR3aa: CASSLLTGGAHNEQFF
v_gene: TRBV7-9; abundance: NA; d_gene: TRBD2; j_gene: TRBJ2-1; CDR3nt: TGTGCCAGCAGCTTAGAGTTCCAGCGGGAGAAAAATGAGCAGTTCTTC; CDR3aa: CASSLEFQREKNEQFF
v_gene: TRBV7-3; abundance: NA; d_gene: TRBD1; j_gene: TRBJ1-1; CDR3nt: TGTGCCAGCAGCTCACAGGGGGGGACTGAAGCTTTCTTT; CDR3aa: CASSSQGGTEAFF
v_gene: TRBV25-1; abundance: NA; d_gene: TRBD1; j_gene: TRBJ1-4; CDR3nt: TGTGCCAGCAGGAAAGGGCCAGGGGGAACTAATGAAAAACTGTTTTTT; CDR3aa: CASRKGPGGTNEKLFF
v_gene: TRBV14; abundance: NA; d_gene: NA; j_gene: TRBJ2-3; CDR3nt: TGTGCCAGCAGCCAAGTCGACTCTGTCGATACGCAGTATTTT; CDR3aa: CASSQVDSVDTQYF
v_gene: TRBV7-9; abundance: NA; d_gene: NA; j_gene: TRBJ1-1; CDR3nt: TGTGCCAGCAGCGCCACAGGGATGAGGTACACTGAAGCTTTCTTT; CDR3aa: CASSATGMRYTEAFF
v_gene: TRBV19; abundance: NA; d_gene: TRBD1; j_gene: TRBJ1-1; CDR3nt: TGTGCCAGTAAAAACAGGGGCCCGCCTGAAGCTTTCTTT; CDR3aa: CASKNRGPPEAFF
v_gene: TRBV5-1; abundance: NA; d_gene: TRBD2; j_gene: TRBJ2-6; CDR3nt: TGCGCCAGCAATCCGGGACTAGCGTGGGGGGCCAACGTCCTGACTTTC; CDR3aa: CASNPGLAWGANVLTF
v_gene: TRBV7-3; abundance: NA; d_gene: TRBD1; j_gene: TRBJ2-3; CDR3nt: TGTGCCAGCAGTGGGACAGGGGCAGCAGATACGCAGTATTTT; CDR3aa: CASSGTGAADTQYF
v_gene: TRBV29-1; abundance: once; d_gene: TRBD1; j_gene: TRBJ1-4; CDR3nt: TGCAGCGTGCCGGGACAGGCTAATGAAAAACTGTTTTTT; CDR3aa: CSVPGQANEKLFF
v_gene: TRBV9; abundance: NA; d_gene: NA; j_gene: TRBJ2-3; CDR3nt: TGTGCCAGCAGCGCCGCGGGACAGCCCACAGATACGCAGTATTTT; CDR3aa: CASSAAGQPTDTQYF
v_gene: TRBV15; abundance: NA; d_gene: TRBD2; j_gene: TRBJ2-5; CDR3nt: TGTGCCACCAGCAGAGGACTAGCGGCAGAGACCCAGTACTTC; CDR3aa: CATSRGLAAETQYF
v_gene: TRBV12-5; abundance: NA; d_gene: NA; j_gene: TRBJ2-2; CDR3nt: TGTGCTAGTGGTTCAACACATGGGGAGCTGTTTTTT; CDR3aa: CASGSTHGELFF
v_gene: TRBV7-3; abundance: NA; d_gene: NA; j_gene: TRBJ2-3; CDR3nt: TGTGCCAGCAGCTTAACCGACAACACAGATACGCAGTATTTT; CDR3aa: CASSLTDNTDTQYF
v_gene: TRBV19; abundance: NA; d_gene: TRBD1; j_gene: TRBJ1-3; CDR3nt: TGTGCCAGTAGTAAATTCTCCGGGACAGCTGCCTCTGGAAACACCATATATTTT; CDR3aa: CASSKFSGTAASGNTIYF
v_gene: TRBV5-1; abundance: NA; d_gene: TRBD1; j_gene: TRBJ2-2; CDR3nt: TGCGCCAGCAGCTTGGAAGTGACAGGGTCCACCGGGGAGCTGTTTTTT; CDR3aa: CASSLEVTGSTGELFF
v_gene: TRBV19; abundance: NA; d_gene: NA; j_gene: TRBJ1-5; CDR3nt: TGTGCCAGTAGTAACCGAGGGAGCGGCGGCAATCAGCCCCAGCATTTT; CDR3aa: CASSNRGSGGNQPQHF
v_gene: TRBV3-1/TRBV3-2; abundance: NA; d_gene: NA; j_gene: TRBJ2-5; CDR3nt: TGTGCCAGCAGCCAATCGGGGGGCAAGGAGACCCAGTACTTC; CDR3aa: CASSQSGGKETQYF
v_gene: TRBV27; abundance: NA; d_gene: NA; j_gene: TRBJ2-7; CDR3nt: TGTGCCAGCAGTTTGGCACAGGGGAGGACCTACGAGCAGTACTTC; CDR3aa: CASSLAQGRTYEQYF
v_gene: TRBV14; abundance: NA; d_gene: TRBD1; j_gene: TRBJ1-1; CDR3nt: TGTGCCAGCAGCCTTAGGACAGGGACGAACACTGAAGCTTTCTTT; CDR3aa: CASSLRTGTNTEAFF
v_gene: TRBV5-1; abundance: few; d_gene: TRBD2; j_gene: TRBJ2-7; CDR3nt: TGCGCCAGCAGCCTTGGACTAGCGGGTCTCAACGAGCAGTACTTC; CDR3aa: CASSLGLAGLNEQYF
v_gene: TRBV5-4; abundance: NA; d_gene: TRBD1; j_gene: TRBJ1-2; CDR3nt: TGTGCCAGCAGCTTGGGCGACAGGGGAGACGGCTACACCTTC; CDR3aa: CASSLGDRGDGYTF
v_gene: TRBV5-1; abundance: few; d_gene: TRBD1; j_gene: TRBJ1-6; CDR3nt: TGCGCCAGTAGGCCCCGGACAGGTGGCAATTCACCCCTCCACTTT; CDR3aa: CASRPRTGGNSPLHF
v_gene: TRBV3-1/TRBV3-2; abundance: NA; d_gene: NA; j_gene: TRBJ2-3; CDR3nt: TGTGCCAGCAGCATTCGGGAGGATACGCAGTATTTT; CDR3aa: CASSIREDTQYF
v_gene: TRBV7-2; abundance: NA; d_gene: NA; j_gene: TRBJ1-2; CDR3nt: TGTGCCAGCAGCTTAAATCCGGTGTTCTATGGCTACACCTTC; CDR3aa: CASSLNPVFYGYTF
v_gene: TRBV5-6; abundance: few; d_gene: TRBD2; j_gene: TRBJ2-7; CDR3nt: TGTGCCGCCTCCCGTCTCTCTGCGGGGGCCTACGAGCAGTACTTC; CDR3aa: CAASRLSAGAYEQYF
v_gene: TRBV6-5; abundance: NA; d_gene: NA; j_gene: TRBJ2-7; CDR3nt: TGTGCCAGCAGTACCCCTTCAACAGGGATGGGCGAGCAGTACTTC; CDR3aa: CASSTPSTGMGEQYF
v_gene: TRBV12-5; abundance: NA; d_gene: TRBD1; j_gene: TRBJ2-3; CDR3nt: TGTGCTAGTGGTTTGGGGACAGGGGTTAGCACAGATACGCAGTATTTT; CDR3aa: CASGLGTGVSTDTQYF
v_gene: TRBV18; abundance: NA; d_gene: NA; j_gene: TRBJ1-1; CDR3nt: TGTGCCAGCTCACCAGAGACAGCGAACACTGAAGCTTTCTTT; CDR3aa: CASSPETANTEAFF
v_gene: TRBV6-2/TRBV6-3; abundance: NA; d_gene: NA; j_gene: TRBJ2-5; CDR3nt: TGTGCCAGCAGTTACGTGGGACTCCAAGAGACCCAGTACTTC; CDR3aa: CASSYVGLQETQYF
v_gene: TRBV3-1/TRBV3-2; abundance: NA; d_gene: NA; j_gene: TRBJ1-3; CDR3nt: TGTGCCAGCAGCCAACCAGGGGCTGGAAACACCATATATTTT; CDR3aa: CASSQPGAGNTIYF
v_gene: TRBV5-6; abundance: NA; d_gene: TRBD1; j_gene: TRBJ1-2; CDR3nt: TGTGCCAGTCACAGGGGCCCACAGGCGAACTATGGCTACACCTTC; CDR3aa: CASHRGPQANYGYTF